This T cell receptor (beta chain) was sequenced in a study of early T cells in non-severe SARS-CoV-2 infection. Overall study context: Sequenced material consisted of bulk RNA (from unsorted whole blood), and chains were unpaired. The study's findings and limits: Missing private and CD4 specificities, VDJdb matching favored anti-spike CD8 responses.

The CDR3 has 17 residues. V dropped 0 bases and J dropped 7; count of bases not matched to a gene: 11. CDR1 and CDR2 (germline): LGHNA, YNFKEQ. Unique molecular identifiers were attached to individual cDNA molecules. TCRdb recomputed calls from the 5' RACE reads with MiXCR, one row per CDR3 protein. The sample gives about 27,000 distinct CDR3 sequences, roughly 5.4% of which show up once; more than 0.7% is in the top ten. In regard to this clonotype: What it binds is unknown.

The sample comprised whole blood. The TCR was taken from an adult who was a healthcare worker with PCR-confirmed SARS-CoV-2 infection or an uninfected control (not recorded which). This rearrangement joins TRBV4-2 to TRBJ2-1; 8 bases are shared with TRBD2. Written as DNA, the CDR3 is TGTGCCAGCAGCCAAGATCAGGGCGGGGGGCATGTAAATGAGCAGTTCTTC. As protein: CASSQDQGGGHVNEQFF.